A selection of T cell receptor beta chains follows, all from one sample in a study of blood T cell repertoires in COVID-19. Using immunoSEQ multiplex PCR, the repertoire was profiled, and TCRdb retains in-frame clones only, with some absent. This table holds 150,000 to 200,000 clones, less than 90% found once. Sequencing was done on a sample of peripheral blood. The receptors shown here come from a woman aged 70-85 years with COVID-19, enrolled during active disease. CDR3s include the opening cysteine and the closing phenylalanine or tryptophan. Each record gives: J gene, V gene, clone size, D gene, CDR3 DNA, CDR3 protein. D genes are given only for firm matches. The size entry is marked missing in some rows and otherwise reads once, few, many or a size class.

TRBJ2-7 TRBV2 . . TGTGCCAGCGGTTGGGTGGCGGCCCAGGGGGAGCAGTACTTC CASGWVAAQGEQYF
TRBJ2-7 TRBV19 once . TGTGCCACGCAGGGCGCCTACGAGCAGTACTTC CATQGAYEQYF
TRBJ2-1 TRBV15 . . TGTGCCACCAGCAGTATGGCGGGAAGCTACAATGAGCAGTTCTTC CATSSMAGSYNEQFF
TRBJ2-3 TRBV18 . . TGTGCCAGCTCACCGGGAAAGACAGGCACAGATACGCAGTATTTT CASSPGKTGTDTQYF
TRBJ2-4 TRBV18 . . TGTGCCAGCTCACCGGGCACGGTAGCCAAAAACATTCAGTACTTC CASSPGTVAKNIQYF
TRBJ2-7 TRBV6-6 . . TGTGCCAGCAGTTACTCGGATCGCGGGAACGGAGAGCAGTACTTC CASSYSDRGNGEQYF
TRBJ2-1 TRBV14 . TRBD2 TGTGCCAGCAGCCAAGTGACTAGCGGGACCTTGGAGCAGTTCTTC CASSQVTSGTLEQFF
TRBJ2-7 TRBV11-3 . TRBD2 TGTGCCAGCAGCCATCTCCCAGCGGGAGGCTACGAGCAGTACTTC CASSHLPAGGYEQYF
TRBJ1-2 TRBV27 . . TGTGCCAGCAGTTTATCGGGGGGTCGGAGTAACTATGGCTACACCTTC CASSLSGGRSNYGYTF
TRBJ2-3 TRBV19 . TRBD2 TGTGCCACCCGTGATAGCGGGGTCACAGATACGCAGTATTTT CATRDSGVTDTQYF
TRBJ2-7 TRBV10-3 . TRBD1 TGTGCCATCAAACGGACAGGGGGCCAGGGCGAGCAGTACTTC CAIKRTGGQGEQYF
TRBJ1-3 TRBV11-2 once TRBD1 TGTGCCAGCAGCTTCGCACAGGGGTTACTTGGAAACACCATATATTTT CASSFAQGLLGNTIYF
TRBJ1-1 TRBV7-2 few . TGTGCCAGCAGCTTACAAGGGGCGTCTGAAGCTTTCTTT CASSLQGASEAFF
TRBJ2-1 TRBV4-3 . TRBD2 TGCGCCAGCAGCCAAGTCCTCTCCGGACTAGGAGATGAGCAGTTCTTC CASSQVLSGLGDEQFF
TRBJ1-5 TRBV6-1 . . TGTGCCAGCAGTGATGGACATAGTATGAATCAGCCCCAGCATTTT CASSDGHSMNQPQHF
TRBJ2-7 TRBV19 few TRBD1 TGTGCCAGACCCGGAGCCGAGACAGGGTCCTACGAGCAGTACTTC CARPGAETGSYEQYF
TRBJ2-7 TRBV6-2/TRBV6-3 . TRBD1 TGTGCCAGCAGTTACCCCTCGGGACAGCCTCGGGAGCAGTACTTC CASSYPSGQPREQYF
TRBJ2-2 TRBV24-1 . TRBD2 TGTGCCACCCAGGTAGCGGGGTCGAACACCGGGGAGCTGTTTTTT CATQVAGSNTGELFF
TRBJ2-5 TRBV9 . . TGTGCCAGCAGCCAACAGGGTAGGGCACAAGAGACCCAGTACTTC CASSQQGRAQETQYF
TRBJ1-2 TRBV3-1/TRBV3-2 . . TGTGCCAGCAGCCAAGGGGAGGGACAATATGGCTACACCTTC CASSQGEGQYGYTF
TRBJ1-3 TRBV7-9 . . TGTGCCAGCAGCTCGGTTAGGGGCCAATTGGGTGGAAACACCATATATTTT CASSSVRGQLGGNTIYF
TRBJ2-3 TRBV9 . TRBD2 TGTGCCAGCAGCTTAGCGGGAGGAGGCACAGATACGCAGTATTTT CASSLAGGGTDTQYF
TRBJ2-7 TRBV29-1 . . TGCAGCGTTGAGCTGGCGGGAAACTACGAGCAGTACTTC CSVELAGNYEQYF
TRBJ2-1 TRBV7-9 . . TGTGCCAGCAGCCCTCGAGACAGATCAATGTCCAATGAGCAGTTCTTC CASSPRDRSMSNEQFF
TRBJ2-1 TRBV7-2 . TRBD2 TGTGCCAGCAGCTTAGACGGGAGGGCCTATAATGAGCAGTTCTTC CASSLDGRAYNEQFF
TRBJ2-3 TRBV10-1 few . TGCGCCAGCAGCCAAGCGGCAGATACGCAGTATTTT CASSQAADTQYF
TRBJ1-3 TRBV28 . TRBD1 TGTGCCAGCAGTTTTCGGACAGGGAGCGGAAACACCATATATTTT CASSFRTGSGNTIYF
TRBJ2-7 TRBV9 . . TGTGCCAGCAGCCCGAGTTTAGGGGCATACGAGCAGTACTTC CASSPSLGAYEQYF